The subject of this entry is one T cell receptor (beta chain). CDR1 and CDR2 (germline): SGHRS, YFSETQ. This CDR3 has 18 amino acids. Germline trimming cut 0 bases from V and 5 bases from J; bases unmatched to any gene: 7. PCR involved 60 Vbeta and 13 Jbeta primers. Libraries were prepared by immunoSEQ multiplex PCR; TCRdb keeps only in-frame clonotypes and omits some of them. The table lists 200,000 to 250,000 clones, 76% of them singletons. The data were obtained in a study of cytomegalovirus exposure and HLA in healthy donors. The sequence came from a man in his late teens or twenties in good health and CMV-seronegative. Sequencing was carried out using PBMCs. The rearrangement joins TRBV5-1 to TRBJ2-2; 13 bases are a match to TRBD2. The CDR3 nucleotides are TGCGCCAGCAGCTTGGACAGACTAGCGGGAGGCCGGACCGGGGAGCTGTTTTTT. It encodes CASSLDRLAGGRTGELFF.